One sample yielded the 27 T cell receptor beta chains listed below, sequenced in a study of blood T cell repertoires in COVID-19. The assay was immunoSEQ multiplex PCR, and TCRdb's table has in-frame clones only and misses some. Seen here are tens of thousands of clones, roughly 80% observed once, and the top ten hold about 31%. The sample was peripheral blood. These receptors were collected from an elderly man with active or convalescent COVID-19.

J is TRBJ1-2 and V is TRBV6-5, with a weak D call TRBD1 (6 bases). The CDR3 runs 13 residues. CDR1 is MNHEY, CDR2 SVGAGI, per germline. Trimming shortened V by 6 bases and J by 8 bases, and 16 bases separated the two germline ends. The CDR3 coding sequence is TGTGCCAGCAGATCGGACAGACGGGGAGGCTACACCTTC. This translates into CASRSDRRGGYTF.

This clone was counted once. The gene calls are TRBV3-1 (or the pseudogene TRBV3-2) and TRBJ2-5, with 8 bases lining up with TRBD1. After removal of 5 bases from V and 3 bases from J, the junction contained 8 bases not matched to a gene. The CDR3 extends over 15 amino acids. Germline lookup yields CDR1 LGHDT and CDR2 YNNKEL (reference sequence). CDR3: CASSYDRTGKETQYF. The CDR3 DNA is TGTGCCAGCAGCTACGACCGGACAGGGAAAGAGACCCAGTACTTC.

This chain links TRBV7-2 with TRBJ2-1, with 7 nucleotides matching TRBD2. The V and J ends lost 2 bases and 7 bases, in that order; junction bases with no gene match: 11. The CDR3 covers 16 residues. Germline loops: CDR1 SGHTA, CDR2 FQGNSA. For the CDR3, the DNA is TGTGCCAGCAGCTTACGGTGGCGGGAGCCCCAGAATGAGCAGTTCTTC. The encoded protein is CASSLRWREPQNEQFF.

A word on this clone: The junction departs from germline at one end; a sequencing error may be responsible. V is TRBV3-1 (or the pseudogene TRBV3-2) and J is TRBJ1-1; the match to TRBD1 covers 9 bases. This CDR3 spans 15 amino acids. In germline, CDR1 is LGHDT, CDR2 YNNKEL (reference sequence). The CDR3 protein is CASTQSSDRGNRAFF. In DNA form, the CDR3 reads TGTGCCAGCACCCAATCCTCGGACAGGGGTAATAGAGCTTTCTTT.

The CDR3 protein is CASKRLAGEGGQFF. Here the CDR3 DNA reads TGTGCCAGCAAGAGGCTAGCGGGAGAGGGGGGGCAGTTCTTC. This rearrangement joins TRBV28 to TRBJ2-1; 10 bases align to TRBD2. CDR1 and CDR2 from the germline V gene are MDHEN and SYDVKM. The CDR3 has 14 amino acids. V dropped 7 bases and J dropped 12; count of bases not matched to a gene: 12.

This chain links TRBV12-3 or TRBV12-4 with TRBJ2-1; no clear D. V dropped 3 bases and J dropped 6 bases, with 3 bases sitting between them. The CDR3 sequence is 11 residues long. The CDR3 DNA reads TGTGCCAGCAGTTTCCTCAATGAGCAGTTCTTC. Amino acid sequence: CASSFLNEQFF.

V usage is TRBV28 and J usage is TRBJ1-2, with D tentatively TRBD1 (5 bases). CDR3 length: 13 residues. Germline-derived CDR1 and CDR2 are MDHEN and SYDVKM. CDR3 sequence (DNA): TGTGCTACCCAGTTTGGGGGGTTCGGTGGCTACACCTTC. Protein: CATQFGGFGGYTF.

A single count supports this clone. The chain employs TRBV12-5 and TRBJ1-2; the match to TRBD1 covers 10 bases. Unmatched junction bases numbered 6, after V lost 6 bases and J lost 8 bases. CDR1 and CDR2 from the germline V gene are LGHNT and FRNRAP. The CDR3 loop spans 13 amino acids. CDR3 loop: CASGRQGALGYTF. Written as DNA, the CDR3 is TGTGCTAGTGGGCGACAGGGGGCATTGGGCTACACCTTC. Full variable domain (missing parts from reference TRBV12-5 and TRBJ1-2): DARVTQTPRHKVTEMGQEVTMRCQPILGHNTVFWYRQTMMQGLELLAYFRNRAPLDDSGMPKDRFSAEMPDATLATLKIQPSEPRDSAVYFCASGRQGALGYTFGSGTRLTVV.

This chain links TRBV6-2 or TRBV6-3 with TRBJ1-2; 10 nucleotides align to TRBD1. The CDR3 sequence is 19 residues long. V was pared by 3 bases and J by 8 bases, with 21 bases of the junction left unmatched. The germline gives CDR1 MNHEY, CDR2 SVGEGT. The CDR3 loop is CASSYPSIPYTGTGDGYTF. Written as DNA, the CDR3 is TGTGCCAGCAGTTATCCCTCAATCCCCTATACCGGGACAGGGGACGGCTACACCTTC.

The V gene is TRBV4-2, the J gene TRBJ2-7; TRBD2 matches at 8 bases. From germline, CDR1 is LGHNA and CDR2 YNFKEQ. The CDR3 extends over 16 amino acids. Trimming took 0 bases from V and 3 from J; bases not matched to a gene: 7. CDR3 nucleotides: TGTGCCAGCAGCCAAGAAGAGCGGGAGTCGGGCTACGAGCAGTACTTC. Encoded protein: CASSQEERESGYEQYF.

The genes are TRBV13 and TRBJ2-3; 7 nucleotides agree with TRBD2. This CDR3 region has 12 residues. V dropped 10 bases and J dropped 5; count of bases not matched to a gene: 6. From germline, CDR1 is PRHDT and CDR2 FYEKMQ (reference sequence). CDR3 amino acids: CATGTGGDTQYF. As DNA, the CDR3 is TGTGCCACGGGGACGGGAGGAGATACGCAGTATTTT.

The chain is built from TRBV24-1 and TRBJ2-3; TRBD2 agrees at 7 bases. CDR1 and CDR2 from the germline V gene are KGHDR and SFDVKD. Losses at the gene ends were 4 bases for V and 0 bases for J; bases not matched to a gene: 6. The CDR3 is made up of 16 amino acids. The CDR3 region is CATSERPGLSTDTQYF. CDR3 nucleotides: TGTGCCACCAGTGAAAGACCGGGACTAAGCACAGATACGCAGTATTTT.

This clone was observed a handful of times. The chain links TRBV7-2 to TRBJ2-7; weak D call: TRBD2 (6 bases). This CDR3 has 13 residues. V lost 8 bases, J lost 0 bases, and 11 bases lay in between. Germline V gene sequence: CDR1 SGHTA, CDR2 FQGNSA. The CDR3 sequence is CASYGGSSYEQYF. CDR3 in DNA: TGTGCCAGCTATGGGGGGAGCTCCTACGAGCAGTACTTC.

The chain is built from TRBV5-3 and TRBJ1-2; weak D call: TRBD1 (5 bases). Being an ORF, TRBV5-3 has a function that is uncertain. Trimming removed 5 bases from V and 5 bases from J, with 19 bases in between. This CDR3 has 15 amino acids. The CDR3 protein is CARRRDRGSRYGYTF. In DNA, the CDR3 is TGTGCCAGAAGGCGGGACCGGGGTTCGAGGTATGGCTACACCTTC.

This clone is a singleton in its sample. The CDR3 sequence: CASSQEGHRGFNQPQHF. CDR3 nucleotides: TGCGCCAGCAGCCAAGAGGGACACAGGGGGTTCAATCAGCCCCAGCATTTT. The chain has TRBV4-1 and TRBJ1-5; 8 nucleotides align to TRBD1. Germline CDR1 is MGHRA and CDR2 is YSYEKL. J gave up 3 bases and V 0 bases, and 7 bases lay outside the gene matches. This CDR3 comprises 17 residues.

The J gene is TRBJ1-5, the V gene TRBV27; D remains ambiguous. Germline V gene data show CDR1 as MNHEY and CDR2 as SMNVEV (reference sequence). This CDR3 comprises 16 residues. Trimming pared 1 base from V and 0 bases from J, leaving 10 bases between. CDR3 in DNA: TGTGCCAGCAGTTTATGGGCCGTGGGTAGCAATCAGCCCCAGCATTTT. Encoded protein: CASSLWAVGSNQPQHF.

This clone was counted once. The DNA for the CDR3 is TGCGCCAGCAGCAGGGGAACCCCTTACACCGGGGAGCTGTTTTTT. Its translation: CASSRGTPYTGELFF. The chain recombines TRBV5-1 with TRBJ2-2, with D tentatively TRBD1 (5 bases). The CDR3 has 15 residues. CDR1 and CDR2 from the germline V gene are SGHRS and YFSETQ. V lost 4 bases to trimming and J lost 3 bases, with 13 bases between them.

This clone was seen once. The chain combines TRBV19 with TRBJ1-6; 7 bases are a match to TRBD1. The germline V gene has CDR1 LNHDA and CDR2 SQIVND (reference sequence). The ends lost 4 bases at V and 7 bases at J; junction bases unmatched: 10. The CDR3 is 16 amino acids. The CDR3 here is CASSTPTGLLNSPLHF. CDR3 coding DNA: TGTGCCAGTAGTACACCGACAGGGTTACTGAATTCACCCCTCCACTTT.

The DNA of the CDR3 is TGCGCCAGCAGCCGGGAACAGGGGGCGAGCACAGATACGCAGTATTTT. This encodes CASSREQGASTDTQYF. The chain has TRBV5-1 and TRBJ2-3; 9 nucleotides line up with TRBD1. V lost 4 bases to trimming and J lost 0 bases; unmatched junction nucleotides: 6. Germline V gives CDR1 SGHRS, CDR2 YFSETQ. The CDR3 is 16 residues long.

This chain links TRBV6-1 with TRBJ1-6, with D possibly TRBD1 on 6 matching bases. CDR3 length: 14 residues. V was shortened by 1 base and J by 7 bases, with 8 bases between the two germline ends. Looked up from germline, CDR1 is MNHNS and CDR2 is SASEGT. Here the CDR3 reads CASSEGTDNSPLHF. Here the CDR3 DNA reads TGTGCCAGCAGTGAAGGGACAGACAATTCACCCCTCCACTTT.

The V call is TRBV18, the J call TRBJ2-5; 7 nucleotides align to TRBD2. The V gene end was trimmed by 3 bases and the J gene end by 4 bases; junction bases not matched to a gene: 5. Germline V gene sequence: CDR1 KGHSH, CDR2 LQKENI. The CDR3 consists of 14 residues. CDR3 coding DNA: TGTGCCAGCTCACCGGGGGGGGTCGGAGAGACCCAGTACTTC. This sequence encodes CASSPGGVGETQYF.

The chain links TRBV7-9 to TRBJ2-2, with D tentatively TRBD2 (5 bases). Trimming pared 3 bases from V and 6 bases from J, leaving 8 bases between. Germline-derived CDR1 and CDR2 are SEHNR and FQNEAQ (reference sequence). CDR3 size: 13 residues. The CDR3 protein is CASSFGVAGELFF. CDR3 in DNA: TGTGCCAGCAGCTTCGGGGTAGCCGGGGAGCTGTTTTTT.

The chain employs TRBV30 and TRBJ2-2, with 8 bases lining up with TRBD1. The CDR3 is made up of 18 amino acids. The J segment lost 5 bases and the V segment lost 0 bases, leaving 14 bases of the junction unmatched. Germline loops: CDR1 GTSNPN, CDR2 SVGIG (reference sequence). This CDR3 is CAWSVLGFRTGITGELFF. The CDR3, as DNA: TGTGCCTGGAGTGTATTAGGATTCCGGACAGGGATAACCGGGGAGCTGTTTTTT.

This clone was seen a handful of times. The genes are TRBV12-3 or TRBV12-4 and TRBJ1-6; TRBD1 is a possible D gene (5 bases). Trimming removed 6 bases from V and 7 bases from J, with 10 bases in between. CDR3 length equals 13 residues. CDR3 in DNA: TGTGCCAGCAGCTGGGGGGAGAATTCACCCCTCCACTTT. Its protein product is CASSWGENSPLHF.

V is TRBV6-4 and J is TRBJ1-2; TRBD1 matches 10 bases. CDR1 and CDR2 from the germline V gene are MRHNA and SNTAGT. J gave up 6 bases and V 3 bases, and 1 base lay outside the gene matches. The CDR3 contains 13 residues. CDR3 in amino acids: CASSEGTGDGYTF. As DNA, the CDR3 is TGTGCCAGCAGTGAAGGGACAGGGGATGGCTACACCTTC.

The chain recombines TRBV7-2 with TRBJ1-6, with D maybe TRBD1 (5 bases). Germline CDR1 is SGHTA and CDR2 is FQGNSA. The V gene lost 5 bases and the J gene lost 6 bases, with 14 bases spanning the gap. There are 15 residues in the CDR3. Here the CDR3 DNA reads TGTGCCAGCAGCCTAAACCAGGGACTTAATTCACCCCTCCACTTT. Residues: CASSLNQGLNSPLHF.

J is TRBJ2-1 and V is TRBV9; D gene ambiguous. The CDR3 sequence is 15 residues long. Looked up from germline, CDR1 is SGDLS and CDR2 is YYNGEE. Trimming left V 0 bases short and J 0 bases short, with 7 bases between. The DNA of the CDR3 is TGTGCCAGCAGCGTAGTGTCCAACTCCTACAATGAGCAGTTCTTC. Translating it yields CASSVVSNSYNEQFF.